What follows is one TCR beta chain and its context. Its antigen is unknown. The data derive from a study of cytomegalovirus exposure and HLA in healthy donors. Findings of the study overall: The study listed under 200 cytomegalovirus-associated TCR beta chains.

Germline V lookup: CDR1 MNHNY, CDR2 SVGAGI (reference sequence). Trimming removed 5 bases at V and 3 bases at J, with 15 bases between. The CDR3 totals 15 residues. Repertoires were generated with immunoSEQ multiplex PCR, while TCRdb's copy carries only in-frame clones and drops some. The data show around 160,000 clones, with less than 95% seen just once and roughly 3% held by the top ten. Source material: PBMCs. This chain joins TRBV6-6 and TRBJ2-3; D is possibly TRBD2 (5 bases). The sequence was obtained from a woman aged 18-29 years in good health and CMV-seropositive. CDR3 loop: CASSASGVVTDTQYF. The CDR3 DNA follows: TGTGCCAGCAGTGCGTCCGGGGTCGTAACAGATACGCAGTATTTT.